This T cell receptor beta chain was found in a study of blood T cell repertoires in COVID-19. For the study at large: The United States, Italy and Spain were the sources of the acute and convalescent COVID-19 samples.

Repertoires were generated with immunoSEQ multiplex PCR, while TCRdb's copy carries only in-frame clones and drops some. The sample shows 200,000 to 300,000 clones, over 80% of them seen only once. CDR1 is LNHDA and CDR2 is SQIVND in the germline V gene (reference sequence). V lost 7 bases and J lost 8; bases outside the gene matches: 13. The CDR3 length is 15 residues. The receptor was derived from a human donor in a cohort sampled during active COVID-19. J is TRBJ1-4 and V is TRBV19, with 7 bases aligning to TRBD1. Sequenced input: peripheral blood. CDR3 sequence reads: CASIKNEQGSEKLFF. In DNA form, the CDR3 reads TGTGCCAGTATCAAGAACGAACAGGGGAGCGAAAAACTGTTTTTT.